The 25 T cell receptor beta chains in this list originate from one sample, sequenced in a study of CD8 T cells in Susac syndrome. RNA in amounts of roughly 0.5 to 1 ug was reverse transcribed with random hexamers. TCRdb processed the immunoSEQ multiplex PCR reads anew with MiXCR; each CDR3 protein has one entry. The table has 180,000 or so distinct CDR3 sequences, about 95% seen once. Sequenced: CD4+ T cells from PBMCs. All receptors come from a human donor in good health.

J is TRBJ2-2 and V is TRBV15; D is undetermined. V lost 1 base and J 7 bases, leaving 7 bases between the germline ends. Germline-derived CDR1 and CDR2 are LNHNV and YYDKDF (reference sequence). The CDR3 loop spans 13 amino acids. The CDR3 sequence: CATSRGTDGELFF. The CDR3 coding sequence is TGTGCCACCAGCAGAGGTACCGACGGGGAGCTGTTTTTT. Variable domain in full (rest from reference TRBV15 and TRBJ2-2): DAMVIQNPRYQVTQFGKPVTLSCSQTLNHNVMYWYQQKSSQAPKLLFHYYDKDFNNEADTPDNFQSRRPNTSFCFLDIRSPGLGDTAMYLCATSRGTDGELFFGEGSRLTVL.

The chain uses TRBV7-2 and TRBJ2-5; maybe TRBD1 (6 bases). The V end lost 3 bases, the J end lost 0 bases, and 8 bases lay between the germline ends. CDR1 and CDR2 (germline): SGHTA, FQGNSA. This CDR3 has 14 residues. CDR3 DNA sequence: TGTGCCAGCAGCTTGGGGGCTTACCAAGAGACCCAGTACTTC. Amino acids: CASSLGAYQETQYF.

The sample holds one count of this clonotype. This sequence joins TRBV20-1 and TRBJ2-7; 14 nucleotides match TRBD2. The germline CDR1 and CDR2 sequences are DFQATT and SNEGSKA (reference sequence). This CDR3 has 14 residues. V was clipped by 3 bases and J by 3 bases; unmatched bases: 1. The CDR3 nucleotides read TGCAGTGCTAGGACTAGCGGGAGGGGCTACGAGCAGTACTTC. It codes for CSARTSGRGYEQYF.

This chain connects TRBV25-1 to TRBJ2-1; D is uncertain. From germline, CDR1 is MGHDK and CDR2 SYGVNS. This CDR3 region has 15 residues. Trimming cost V 2 bases and J 9 bases, with 17 bases left between them. In DNA, the CDR3 is TGTGCCAGCAGTGAAACGACGGCGAATAAGGGTGAGCAGTTCTTC. Translation: CASSETTANKGEQFF.

The chain couples TRBV20-1 to TRBJ2-7; TRBD1 agrees at 7 bases. Trimming at V came to 3 bases and at J to 0 bases, leaving 8 bases not matched to a gene. This CDR3 comprises 15 residues. CDR1 is DFQATT and CDR2 is SNEGSKA in the germline V gene (reference sequence). DNA for the CDR3: TGCAGTGCTAGTCCCCCGACAGGGCGCTCCTACGAGCAGTACTTC. It encodes CSASPPTGRSYEQYF.

This sequence joins TRBV6-5 and TRBJ1-2; maybe TRBD1 (5 bases). V was trimmed by 4 bases and J by 8 bases, leaving 14 bases between them. The CDR3 is 13 residues long. The germline CDR1 and CDR2 sequences are MNHEY and SVGAGI. CDR3 sequence reads: CASSWGRSEGYTF. The CDR3, as DNA: TGTGCCAGCAGTTGGGGACGGTCCGAGGGCTACACCTTC.

The rearrangement links TRBV29-1 to TRBJ2-7; TRBD1 matches at 11 bases. The CDR3 has 12 residues. With V trimmed by 8 bases and J by 6 bases, 6 bases remained unmatched. Germline lookup yields CDR1 SQVTM and CDR2 ANQGSEA. CDR3 amino acids: CSTRTGGGEQYF. The CDR3 coding sequence is TGCAGCACTCGGACAGGGGGCGGCGAGCAGTACTTC.

The chain carries TRBV19 and TRBJ2-1, with 7 bases identical to TRBD2. The CDR3 covers 17 residues. In germline, CDR1 is LNHDA, CDR2 SQIVND (reference sequence). The trim removed 10 bases at V and 12 bases at J, leaving 27 bases unmatched. This CDR3 reads CATGTMKDPTMSSGQFF. In nucleotides, the CDR3 is TGTGCCACCGGGACTATGAAAGATCCTACAATGAGCAGTGGGCAGTTCTTC.

The rearrangement joins TRBV5-1 to TRBJ1-2, with D possibly being TRBD1 (6 bases). Germline values: CDR1 SGHRS, CDR2 YFSETQ. The V and J ends lost 6 bases and 5 bases respectively, with 20 bases between them. The CDR3 contains 15 residues. The CDR3 spells CASNRGGAQGYGYTF. CDR3 DNA: TGCGCCAGCAATCGCGGGGGGGCGCAAGGATATGGCTACACCTTC.

This rearrangement joins TRBV3-1 to TRBJ1-1; D is perhaps TRBD1 (5 bases). The ends were cut back, 4 bases at V and 6 bases at J, with 12 bases in the middle. Germline CDR1 and CDR2: LGHDT and YNNKEL (reference sequence). The CDR3 totals 13 residues. The DNA of the CDR3 is TGTGCCAGCAGCCGGCGGGGCCGTGCTGAAGCTTTCTTT. Its protein product is CASSRRGRAEAFF.

The sample holds a few counts of this clonotype. The chain is built from TRBV25-1 and TRBJ2-7, with D uncertain. From germline, CDR1 is MGHDK and CDR2 SYGVNS. Trimming took 5 bases from V and 3 from J, leaving 8 bases between them. This CDR3 is built from 12 residues. CDR3 DNA: TGTGCCAGCAGTAGTTTCTACTACGAGCAGTACTTC. Protein product: CASSSFYYEQYF.

V usage is TRBV6-2 or TRBV6-3 and J usage is TRBJ2-1, with no clear D. Deletions cut 6 bases from V and 3 bases from J, with 15 bases between. This CDR3 region has 15 residues. Germline V gives CDR1 MNHEY, CDR2 SVGEGT. CDR3 DNA: TGTGCCAGCAGCCGGTCGAGTTACGGCTACAATGAGCAGTTCTTC. Its protein product is CASSRSSYGYNEQFF.

The chain uses TRBV11-2 and TRBJ2-5, with D hard to call. This CDR3 contains 11 residues. The germline CDR1 and CDR2 sequences are SGHAT and FQNNGV. Trimming removed 5 bases at V and 7 bases at J, with 8 bases between. CDR3 in amino acids: CASSPPGTQYF. CDR3 DNA: TGTGCCAGCAGCCCTCCCGGGACCCAGTACTTC.

The genes are TRBV20-1 and TRBJ2-7, with a possible D match to TRBD2 (6 bases). Trimming removed 1 base from V and 0 bases from J, with 13 bases in between. Germline V gene data show CDR1 as DFQATT and CDR2 as SNEGSKA (reference sequence). CDR3 length equals 15 residues. The CDR3 sequence is CSARVEAGYSYEQYF. The DNA for the CDR3 is TGCAGTGCTAGAGTCGAAGCGGGTTACTCCTACGAGCAGTACTTC.

The chain uses TRBV5-1 and TRBJ1-2; D is unresolved. The germline V and J ends were trimmed by 4 bases and 3 bases, with 13 bases remaining between them. This CDR3 has 14 residues. Germline values: CDR1 SGHRS, CDR2 YFSETQ. This chain's CDR3 is CASSTSYSDYGYTF. CDR3 in DNA: TGCGCCAGCAGCACATCGTACTCGGACTATGGCTACACCTTC.

This CDR3 reads CASSQGLAESYEQYF. The DNA of the CDR3 is TGTGCCAGCAGCCAAGGGCTAGCGGAATCCTACGAGCAGTACTTC. The chain recombines TRBV7-8 with TRBJ2-7; 7 bases are a match to TRBD2. Germline values: CDR1 SGHVS, CDR2 FQNEAQ. CDR3 size: 15 residues. V was clipped by 5 bases and J by 1 base; unmatched bases: 8.

The chain uses TRBV29-1 and TRBJ2-1; maybe TRBD2 (6 bases). The CDR3 covers 13 residues. Trimming took off 7 bases at V and 4 bases at J, with 14 bases between the two ends. In germline, CDR1 is SQVTM, CDR2 ANQGSEA. The CDR3 DNA is TGCAGCGGGCCCGGGACTCATTACAATGAGCAGTTCTTC. It is translated as CSGPGTHYNEQFF.

The V gene is TRBV9, the J gene TRBJ2-1; possible D gene TRBD2, 6 bases. The germline V gene has CDR1 SGDLS and CDR2 YYNGEE. V dropped 0 bases and J dropped 4 bases, with 14 bases sitting between them. This CDR3 region has 16 residues. The CDR3 region is CASSVDGLAVYNEQFF. DNA for the CDR3: TGTGCCAGCAGCGTAGACGGGTTAGCGGTTTACAATGAGCAGTTCTTC.

This sequence joins TRBV4-2 and TRBJ1-5, with D possibly being TRBD1 (6 bases). The V gene's germline CDR1 is LGHNA and CDR2 YNFKEQ. V lost 3 bases and J lost 4, with 10 bases in between. The CDR3 covers 14 residues. The CDR3 DNA follows: TGTGCCAGCAGCCATACAGGGAGAAATCAGCCCCAGCATTTT. Translated, it gives CASSHTGRNQPQHF.

The chain is built from TRBV30 and TRBJ1-1, with 7 bases matching TRBD1. The CDR3 spans 16 residues. The germline CDR1 and CDR2 sequences are GTSNPN and SVGIG (reference sequence). The J segment lost 2 bases and the V segment lost 3 bases, leaving 12 bases of the junction unmatched. CDR3 bases: TGTGCCTGGAGGCCTCTACCGGGACAGAAAAACACTGAAGCTTTCTTT. Translation gives CAWRPLPGQKNTEAFF.

The rearrangement uses TRBV7-3 and TRBJ1-1; 7 bases match TRBD1. V was clipped by 5 bases and J by 10 bases; unmatched bases: 13. This CDR3 contains 14 residues. From germline, CDR1 is SGHTA and CDR2 FQGTGA. The DNA of the CDR3 is TGTGCCAGCAGCCCAACTGGGGACAGCGGGATAGCTTTCTTT. As protein: CASSPTGDSGIAFF.

This chain joins TRBV28 and TRBJ2-5; 13 bases are shared with TRBD2. Germline V gene lookup returns CDR1 MDHEN and CDR2 SYDVKM. The V and J ends lost 5 bases and 4 bases, in that order; junction bases with no gene match: 1. The CDR3 loop spans 14 amino acids. The CDR3 spells CASSGTSGAETQYF. The CDR3 DNA sequence: TGTGCCAGCAGTGGGACTAGCGGGGCAGAGACCCAGTACTTC.

This chain links TRBV27 with TRBJ1-2; TRBD1 might be the D (6 bases). V was pared by 4 bases and J by 4 bases, with 13 bases between. The CDR3 consists of 14 residues. Per germline, CDR1 MNHEY and CDR2 SMNVEV (reference sequence). CDR3 sequence reads: CASSSHGDIYGYTF. The CDR3 nucleotides are TGTGCCAGCAGTTCTCATGGGGACATCTATGGCTACACCTTC.

The chain joins TRBV3-1 to TRBJ2-7; 9 bases agree with TRBD2. The CDR3 covers 16 residues. Germline V gene data show CDR1 as LGHDT and CDR2 as YNNKEL (reference sequence). Losses at the gene ends were 2 bases for V and 2 bases for J; bases not matched to a gene: 7. In DNA, the CDR3 is TGTGCCAGCAGCCAACGGTTAGCGGGAGCCCCCTACGAGCAGTACTTC. Its protein product is CASSQRLAGAPYEQYF.

This clonotype showed up just once. The V and J genes are TRBV28 and TRBJ2-7; 7 bases are a match to TRBD1. V shed 7 bases, J shed 2 bases, and the junction held 5 bases outside the gene matches. Germline-derived CDR1 and CDR2 are MDHEN and SYDVKM. CDR3 length equals 13 residues. CDR3 bases: TGTGCCAGCACCACAGGGACAGCCTACGAGCAGTACTTC. Protein: CASTTGTAYEQYF.